This T cell receptor (beta chain) originates from a study of T cell responses to AZD1222 COVID-19 vaccine. Study details: Second-dose groups at about 4 or about 12 weeks were pooled.

The data were produced by immunoSEQ multiplex PCR, yet TCRdb's version contains in-frame clones alone and is incomplete. Among around 78,000 clones, over 85% were seen once, and the ten largest hold more than 4%. Germline V gene lookup returns CDR1 LNHDA and CDR2 SQIVND (reference sequence). The CDR3 contains 13 residues. J lost 17 bases, V lost 0 bases, and 9 bases had no gene match. This receptor was taken from an adult in good health. The J gene is TRBJ1-4, the V gene TRBV19; 7 bases map to TRBD1. This material consisted of peripheral blood, taken on day 0 of AZD1222 vaccination. The CDR3 is CASSIDQGGRSFF. CDR3 bases: TGTGCCAGTAGTATAGATCAAGGGGGCCGGAGTTTTTTT.